The next 26 T cell receptor beta chains were all read from a single sample in a study of OX40 agonist ivuxolimab in advanced cancers. Method: immunoSEQ multiplex PCR; TCRdb's copy keeps in-frame clones and lacks some. Here the sample spans tens of thousands of clones, about 80% being singletons. Sequenced material: CD4+ or CD8+ T cells sorted from blood, taken in a trial of the OX40 agonist ivuxolimab. Every receptor here comes from an adult with an advanced solid tumor such as melanoma, head and neck, liver or kidney cancer.

Notes on this clone: A junction end diverges from the germline sequence, so it may reflect a read error. The genes are TRBV5-6 and TRBJ2-5; the match to TRBD2 covers 10 bases. Germline CDR1 SGHDT, CDR2 YYEEEE. This CDR3 region has 14 residues. For the CDR3, the DNA is TGTGCCGGCAGGGCTAGCGGGAGCCAAGAGACCCAGTACTTC. Protein sequence: CAGRASGSQETQYF.

This CDR3 is CASSRFRGGGREETQYF. CDR3 DNA sequence: TGTGCCAGCAGCCGGTTTCGAGGGGGGGGCAGGGAAGAGACCCAGTACTTC. This sequence joins TRBV7-2 and TRBJ2-5; D possibly corresponds to TRBD2 (7 bases). The CDR3 length is 17 residues. Germline V gives CDR1 SGHTA, CDR2 FQGNSA. V was pared by 5 bases and J by 3 bases, with 22 bases between.

The chain combines TRBV7-9 with TRBJ2-2; 10 bases fit TRBD1. Germline lookup yields CDR1 SEHNR and CDR2 FQNEAQ (reference sequence). The CDR3 runs to 16 residues. V lost 6 bases to trimming and J lost 4 bases; unmatched junction nucleotides: 8. CDR3 loop: CASRRQGARGTGELFF. Written as DNA, the CDR3 is TGTGCCAGCAGGAGACAGGGGGCGCGAGGCACCGGGGAGCTGTTTTTT.

This rearrangement joins TRBV7-9 to TRBJ1-2, with D perhaps matching TRBD1 (6 bases). The length of the CDR3 is 15 residues. Germline V lookup: CDR1 SEHNR, CDR2 FQNEAQ (reference sequence). The V and J ends lost 2 bases and 3 bases respectively, with 13 bases between them. Written as DNA, the CDR3 is TGTGCCAGCAGCTTATCCGGGGGGCCCGACTATGGCTACACCTTC. It encodes CASSLSGGPDYGYTF.

This clone was detected a few times. The CDR3 reads CASSPMANTEAFF. As DNA, the CDR3 is TGTGCCAGCTCACCGATGGCGAACACTGAAGCTTTCTTT. V usage is TRBV18 and J usage is TRBJ1-1, with D unresolved. V was trimmed by 3 bases and J by 1 base, leaving 6 bases between them. Germline V lookup: CDR1 KGHSH, CDR2 LQKENI. The CDR3 extends over 13 amino acids.

The chain couples TRBV7-3 to TRBJ2-6; maybe TRBD1 (5 bases). V lost 4 bases to trimming and J lost 0 bases, with 13 bases between them. The CDR3 is made up of 17 amino acids. Germline V gene sequence: CDR1 SGHTA, CDR2 FQGTGA. The CDR3 loop is CASSYATGHSGANVLTF. CDR3 sequence (DNA): TGTGCCAGCAGCTACGCAACAGGCCACTCTGGGGCCAACGTCCTGACTTTC.

The J gene is TRBJ1-2, the V gene TRBV14; TRBD1 is a possible D gene (5 bases). CDR1 and CDR2 from the germline V gene are SGHDN and FVKESK. The CDR3 sequence is 18 residues long. Between the trimmed V and J ends, which lost 1 base and 0 bases, there was a span of 18 bases. This chain's CDR3 is CASSQARGVPESNYGYTF. The CDR3 DNA reads as TGTGCCAGCAGCCAAGCTCGGGGGGTCCCGGAGTCTAACTATGGCTACACCTTC. Supplemented by reference TRBV14 and TRBJ1-2, the full variable domain reads EAGVTQFPSHSVIEKGQTVTLRCDPISGHDNLYWYRRVMGKEIKFLLHFVKESKQDESGMPNNRFLAERTGGTYSTLKVQPAELEDSGVYFCASSQARGVPESNYGYTFGSGTRLTVV.

The genes are TRBV14 and TRBJ2-7; no clear D gene. V was clipped by 1 base and J by 5 bases, with 3 bases between them. Germline-derived CDR1 and CDR2 are SGHDN and FVKESK. This CDR3 is 11 amino acids long. CDR3 in amino acids: CASSQVHEQYF. CDR3 coding DNA: TGTGCCAGCAGCCAAGTCCACGAGCAGTACTTC.

This chain uses TRBV19 with TRBJ1-4; D remains ambiguous. Between the trimmed V and J ends, which lost 5 bases and 2 bases, there was a span of 12 bases. Germline CDR1 is LNHDA and CDR2 is SQIVND (reference sequence). There are 15 residues in the CDR3. The CDR3 nucleotides are TGTGCCAGTAGTTCGGGTCTTACGACTAATGAAAAACTGTTTTTT. It translates to CASSSGLTTNEKLFF.

The chain links TRBV11-3 to TRBJ2-1; TRBD2 aligns across 8 bases. Germline trimming cut 0 bases from V and 8 bases from J; bases unmatched to any gene: 15. Germline V gives CDR1 SGHNT, CDR2 YENEEA. The CDR3 spans 18 residues. The CDR3 nucleotides are TGTGCCAGCAGCTTAGAGATGGAGAGCGGGAGTTTGGCATATGAGCAGTTCTTC. Translating gives CASSLEMESGSLAYEQFF.

This clone showed up just once. The rearrangement uses TRBV4-3 and TRBJ1-2, with D unclear. Germline-derived CDR1 and CDR2 are LGHNA and YSLEER. The CDR3 has 11 residues. Between the trimmed V and J ends, which lost 3 bases and 6 bases, there was a span of 5 bases. CDR3 sequence (DNA): TGCGCCAGCAGCCAGGGTGATGGCTACACCTTC. Its protein is CASSQGDGYTF.

J is TRBJ1-5 and V is TRBV7-5; TRBD1 reflects the table's D call only, with no check against the DNA. TRBV7-5 is reported as a pseudogene. The CDR3 length is 16 residues. The CDR3 reads CARSSYQDSSNQPQHF. The CDR3 DNA reads TGTGCCAGAAGCTCATACCAGGACAGTAGCAATCAGCCCCAGCATTTT.

V is TRBV30 and J is TRBJ2-1, with D tentatively TRBD2 (5 bases). CDR1 and CDR2 (germline): GTSNPN, SVGIG (reference sequence). The CDR3 totals 10 residues. In nucleotides, the CDR3 is TGTGCAAGCGGCCGCGGTGAGCAGTTCTTC. It yields the protein CASGRGEQFF. Full variable domain (remainder filled in from reference TRBV30 and TRBJ2-1): SQTIHQWPATLVQPVGSPLSLECTVEGTSNPNLYWYRQAAGRGLQLLFYSVGIGQISSEVPQNLSASRPQDRQFILSSKKLLLSDSGFYLCASGRGEQFFGPGTRLTVL.

This clone was counted only a few times. The sample carries other DNA sequences with the same CDR3. Here the CDR3 reads CASSLEAGGEQYF. The CDR3 DNA reads TGTGCCAGCAGCTTAGAGGCGGGAGGCGAGCAGTACTTC. The chain is built from TRBV11-2 and TRBJ2-7; 8 bases fit TRBD2. CDR1 SGHAT and CDR2 FQNNGV come from the germline V gene. Trimming cost V 0 bases and J 6 bases; bases outside gene matches: 1. This CDR3 has 13 amino acids.

The chain carries TRBV6-1 and TRBJ2-7; TRBD2 matches at 13 bases. Germline trimming cut 2 bases from V and 1 base from J; bases unmatched to any gene: 5. Per germline, CDR1 MNHNS and CDR2 SASEGT. The CDR3 length is 17 residues. Here the CDR3 DNA reads TGTGCCAGCAGTGAAATGGGACTAGCGGGAAGGTCCTACGAGCAGTACTTC. Translating gives CASSEMGLAGRSYEQYF.

The chain employs TRBV18 and TRBJ2-3, with D unclear. Germline CDR1 KGHSH, CDR2 LQKENI. V lost 8 bases and J 3 bases, leaving 15 bases between the germline ends. The CDR3 runs 14 residues. The CDR3 here is CASEPGGRTDTQYF. The CDR3 DNA reads as TGTGCCAGCGAACCGGGTGGTCGGACAGATACGCAGTATTTT.

The CDR3 sequence is CASSPISRTEAFF. The CDR3 coding sequence is TGTGCCAGCAGCCCGATCTCGAGGACTGAAGCTTTCTTT. This chain links TRBV11-2 with TRBJ1-1; D not certain. V lost 5 bases, J lost 5 bases, and 12 bases lay in between. The germline V gene encodes CDR1 SGHAT and CDR2 FQNNGV. This CDR3 is built from 13 residues.

The chain uses TRBV2 and TRBJ1-1; D unresolved. The CDR3 covers 11 residues. Deletions cut 5 bases from V and 10 bases from J, with 11 bases between. The germline V gene encodes CDR1 SNHLY and CDR2 FYNNEI. The CDR3 region is CASSYRLRAFF. The CDR3 coding sequence is TGTGCCAGCAGTTACCGGTTAAGAGCTTTCTTT.

The chain has TRBV6-4 and TRBJ2-1; 10 nucleotides agree with TRBD2. J lost 4 bases, V lost 4 bases, and 4 bases had no gene match. Germline CDR1 and CDR2: MRHNA and SNTAGT. The CDR3 consists of 15 residues. The CDR3 loop reads CASSASGGTYNEQFF. As DNA, the CDR3 is TGTGCCAGCAGTGCTAGCGGGGGTACTTACAATGAGCAGTTCTTC.

The chain is built from TRBV18 and TRBJ1-4; 8 positions agree with TRBD1. This CDR3 region has 14 residues. Germline V lookup: CDR1 KGHSH, CDR2 LQKENI. V trimming: 3 bases; J trimming: 7 bases; junction bases outside the gene matches: 4. The CDR3 nucleotides read TGTGCCAGCTCACCCGGACAGGGAGGTGAAAAACTGTTTTTT. This sequence encodes CASSPGQGGEKLFF.

The chain couples TRBV5-4 to TRBJ1-6; no definite D call. This CDR3 is 15 amino acids long. Trimming removed 4 bases from V and 3 bases from J, with 11 bases in between. Germline lookup yields CDR1 SGHNT and CDR2 YYREEE (reference sequence). DNA of the CDR3: TGTGCCAGCAGCCCTGGGGAGATCTATAATTCACCCCTCCACTTT. Amino acid sequence: CASSPGEIYNSPLHF.

This clone has just a few counts. This rearrangement joins TRBV4-3 to TRBJ2-7; D is perhaps TRBD1 (8 bases). Germline assignment: CDR1 LGHNA and CDR2 YSLEER. The CDR3 is made up of 17 amino acids. Trimming left V 0 bases short and J 4 bases short, with 19 bases between. CDR3 loop: CASSQDGIGQGGYEQYF. As DNA, the CDR3 is TGCGCCAGCAGCCAAGATGGGATTGGACAGGGAGGGTACGAGCAGTACTTC.

The chain is built from TRBV7-2 and TRBJ2-7; 9 bases map to TRBD1. This CDR3 has 14 amino acids. The V gene end was trimmed by 3 bases and the J gene end by 4 bases; junction bases not matched to a gene: 4. CDR1 and CDR2 (germline): SGHTA, FQGNSA. CDR3: CASSFGDRVYEQYF. The CDR3 nucleotides are TGTGCCAGCAGCTTCGGGGACAGGGTGTACGAGCAGTACTTC.

This clone was counted a single time. The gene calls are TRBV5-1 and TRBJ2-2, with 7 bases aligning to TRBD1. J gave up 2 bases and V 3 bases, and 7 bases lay outside the gene matches. This CDR3 contains 16 residues. The germline CDR1 and CDR2 sequences are SGHRS and YFSETQ. In DNA, the CDR3 is TGCGCCAGCAGCTCCGCCGGGACAGAAAACACCGGGGAGCTGTTTTTT. This encodes CASSSAGTENTGELFF.

The chain joins TRBV19 to TRBJ1-2, with 9 bases fitting TRBD1. Germline assignment: CDR1 LNHDA and CDR2 SQIVND (reference sequence). CDR3 length: 14 residues. Unmatched junction bases numbered 6, after V lost 6 bases and J lost 4 bases. In DNA, the CDR3 is TGTGCCAGTAGCACAGGGGGCGAAGGCTATGGCTACACCTTC. It yields the protein CASSTGGEGYGYTF.

The chain combines TRBV19 with TRBJ1-2, with unresolved D. This CDR3 region has 18 residues. CDR1 LNHDA and CDR2 SQIVND come from the germline V gene (reference sequence). Trimming shortened V by 1 base and J by 8 bases, and 26 bases separated the two germline ends. CDR3 amino acids: CASSIGGRGRPTERGYTF. For the CDR3, the DNA is TGTGCCAGTAGTATAGGAGGAAGAGGCAGGCCCACGGAGAGGGGCTACACCTTC.